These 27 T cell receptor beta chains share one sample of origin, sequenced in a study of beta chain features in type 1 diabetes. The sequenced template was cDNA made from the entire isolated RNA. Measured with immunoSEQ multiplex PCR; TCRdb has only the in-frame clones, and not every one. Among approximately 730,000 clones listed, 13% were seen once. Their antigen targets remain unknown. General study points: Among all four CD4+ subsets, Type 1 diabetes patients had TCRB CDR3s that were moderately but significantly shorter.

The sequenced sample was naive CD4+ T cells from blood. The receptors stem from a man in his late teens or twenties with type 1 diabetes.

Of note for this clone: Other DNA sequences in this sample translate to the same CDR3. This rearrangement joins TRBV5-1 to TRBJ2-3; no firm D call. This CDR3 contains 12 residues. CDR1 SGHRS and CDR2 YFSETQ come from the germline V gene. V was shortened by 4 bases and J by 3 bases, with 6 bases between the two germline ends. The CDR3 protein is CASSLETDTQYF. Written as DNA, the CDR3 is TGCGCCAGCAGCCTGGAGACAGATACGCAGTATTTT.

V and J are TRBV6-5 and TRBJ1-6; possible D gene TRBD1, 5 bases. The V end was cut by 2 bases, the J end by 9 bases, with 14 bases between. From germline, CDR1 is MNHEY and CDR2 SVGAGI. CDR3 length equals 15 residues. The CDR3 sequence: CASSYRSSGGSPLHF. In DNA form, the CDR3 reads TGTGCCAGCAGTTACAGATCCTCTGGGGGTTCACCCCTCCACTTT.

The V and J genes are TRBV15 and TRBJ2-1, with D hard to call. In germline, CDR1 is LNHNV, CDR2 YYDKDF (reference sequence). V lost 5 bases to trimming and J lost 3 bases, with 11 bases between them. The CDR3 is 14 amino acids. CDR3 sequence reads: CATSPRSYYNEQFF. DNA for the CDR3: TGTGCCACCAGCCCTCGGTCCTACTACAATGAGCAGTTCTTC.

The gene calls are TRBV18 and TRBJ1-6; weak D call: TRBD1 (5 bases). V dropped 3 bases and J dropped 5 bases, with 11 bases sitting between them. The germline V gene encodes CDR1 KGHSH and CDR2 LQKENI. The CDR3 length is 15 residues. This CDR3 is CASSPQGSDNSPLHF. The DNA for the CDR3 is TGTGCCAGCTCACCTCAGGGATCCGATAATTCACCCCTCCACTTT.

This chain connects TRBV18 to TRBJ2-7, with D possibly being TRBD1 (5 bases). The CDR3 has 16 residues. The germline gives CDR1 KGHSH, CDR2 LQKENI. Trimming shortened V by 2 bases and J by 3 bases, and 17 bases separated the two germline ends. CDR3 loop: CASSPDAGNTFYEQYF. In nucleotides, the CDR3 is TGTGCCAGCTCACCAGACGCAGGGAACACCTTCTACGAGCAGTACTTC.

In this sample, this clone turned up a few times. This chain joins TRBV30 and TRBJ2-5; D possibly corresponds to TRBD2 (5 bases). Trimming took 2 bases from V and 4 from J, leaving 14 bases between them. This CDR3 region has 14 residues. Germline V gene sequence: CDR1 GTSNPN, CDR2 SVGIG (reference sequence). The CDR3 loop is CAWSKGGSGETQYF. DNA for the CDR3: TGTGCCTGGAGTAAAGGTGGGAGCGGAGAGACCCAGTACTTC.

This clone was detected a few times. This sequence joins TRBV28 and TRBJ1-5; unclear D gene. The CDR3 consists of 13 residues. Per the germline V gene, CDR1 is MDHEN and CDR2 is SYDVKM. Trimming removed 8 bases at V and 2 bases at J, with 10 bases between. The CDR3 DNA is TGTGCCAGCCGCCCTGCGCGCAATCAGCCCCAGCATTTT. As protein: CASRPARNQPQHF.

The CDR3 bases are TGCAGCGCCATACCACAGGGTTTTGACGAGCAGTACTTC. This codes for CSAIPQGFDEQYF. The chain joins TRBV29-1 to TRBJ2-7, with D maybe TRBD1 (6 bases). The germline V gene encodes CDR1 SQVTM and CDR2 ANQGSEA. V was cut by 7 bases and J by 5 bases, with 18 bases left in between. CDR3 length: 13 residues.

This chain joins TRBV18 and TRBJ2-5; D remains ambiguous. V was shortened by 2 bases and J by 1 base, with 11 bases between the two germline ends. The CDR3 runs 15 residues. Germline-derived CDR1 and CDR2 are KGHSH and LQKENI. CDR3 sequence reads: CASSPVHQVQETQYF. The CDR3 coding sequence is TGTGCCAGCTCACCAGTGCATCAGGTCCAAGAGACCCAGTACTTC.

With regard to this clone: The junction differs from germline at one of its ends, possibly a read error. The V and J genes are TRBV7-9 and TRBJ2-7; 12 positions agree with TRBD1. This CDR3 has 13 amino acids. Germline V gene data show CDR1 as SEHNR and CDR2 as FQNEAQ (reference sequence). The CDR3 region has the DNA TGTGCCAGCAGCATGGGGACAGGGGGCGATCGGTGGTTC. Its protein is CASSMGTGGDRWF.

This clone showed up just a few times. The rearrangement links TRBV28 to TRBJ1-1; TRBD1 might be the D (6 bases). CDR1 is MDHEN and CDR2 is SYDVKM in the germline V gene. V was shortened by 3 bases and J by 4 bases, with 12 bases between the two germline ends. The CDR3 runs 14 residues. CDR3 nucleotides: TGTGCCAGCAGTTTGCACAGGGTAGGCACTGAAGCTTTCTTT. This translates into CASSLHRVGTEAFF. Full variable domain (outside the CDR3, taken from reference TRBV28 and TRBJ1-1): DVKVTQSSRYLVKRTGEKVFLECVQDMDHENMFWYRQDPGLGLRLIYFSYDVKMKEKGDIPEGYSVSREKKERFSLILESASTNQTSMYLCASSLHRVGTEAFFGQGTRLTVV.

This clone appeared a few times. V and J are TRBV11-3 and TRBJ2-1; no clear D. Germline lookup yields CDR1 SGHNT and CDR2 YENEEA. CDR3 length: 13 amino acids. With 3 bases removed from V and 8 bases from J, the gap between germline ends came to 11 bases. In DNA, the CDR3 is TGTGCCAGCAGCTTTGGTCTACCCGATGAGCAGTTCTTC. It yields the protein CASSFGLPDEQFF. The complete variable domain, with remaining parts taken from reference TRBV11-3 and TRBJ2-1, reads EAGVVQSPRYKIIEKKQPVAFWCNPISGHNTLYWYLQNLGQGPELLIRYENEEAVDDSQLPKDRFSAERLKGVDSTLKIQPAELGDSAVYLCASSFGLPDEQFFGPGTRLTVL.

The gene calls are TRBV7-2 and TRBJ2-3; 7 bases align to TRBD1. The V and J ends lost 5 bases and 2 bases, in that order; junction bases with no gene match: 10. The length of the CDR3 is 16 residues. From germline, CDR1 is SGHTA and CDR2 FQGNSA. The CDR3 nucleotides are TGTGCCAGCAGCCTTTGGGACAGCGAAAACACAGATACGCAGTATTTT. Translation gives CASSLWDSENTDTQYF.

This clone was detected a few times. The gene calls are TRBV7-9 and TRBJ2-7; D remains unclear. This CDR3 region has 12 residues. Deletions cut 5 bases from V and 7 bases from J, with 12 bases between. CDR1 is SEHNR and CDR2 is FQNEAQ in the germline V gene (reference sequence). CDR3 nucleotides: TGTGCCAGCAGCCTCGGGCCCTGGGAGCAGTACTTC. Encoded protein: CASSLGPWEQYF. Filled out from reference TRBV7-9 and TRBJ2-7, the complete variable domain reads DTGVSQNPRHKITKRGQNVTFRCDPISEHNRLYWYRQTLGQGPEFLTYFQNEAQLEKSRLLSDRFSAERPKGSFSTLEIQRTEQGDSAMYLCASSLGPWEQYFGPGTRLTVT.

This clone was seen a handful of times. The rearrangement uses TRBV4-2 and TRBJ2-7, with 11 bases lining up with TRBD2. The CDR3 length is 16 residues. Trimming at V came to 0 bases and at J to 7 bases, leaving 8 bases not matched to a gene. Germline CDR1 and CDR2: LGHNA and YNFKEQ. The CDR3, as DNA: TGTGCCAGCAGCCAAGAAAAGGGACTAGCGGCAAGGGAGCAGTACTTC. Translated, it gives CASSQEKGLAAREQYF.

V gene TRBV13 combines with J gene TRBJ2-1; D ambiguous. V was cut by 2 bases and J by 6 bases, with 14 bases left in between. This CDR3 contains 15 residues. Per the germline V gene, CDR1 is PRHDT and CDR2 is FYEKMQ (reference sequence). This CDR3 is CASSLLPRHRNEQFF. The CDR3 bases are TGTGCCAGCAGCTTACTACCCCGACACCGCAATGAGCAGTTCTTC.

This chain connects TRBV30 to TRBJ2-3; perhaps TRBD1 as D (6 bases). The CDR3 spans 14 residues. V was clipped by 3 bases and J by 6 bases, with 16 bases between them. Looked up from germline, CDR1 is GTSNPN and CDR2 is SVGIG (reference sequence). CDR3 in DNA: TGTGCCTGGAGATCGGGACACCCCGCGGATACGCAGTATTTT. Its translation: CAWRSGHPADTQYF.

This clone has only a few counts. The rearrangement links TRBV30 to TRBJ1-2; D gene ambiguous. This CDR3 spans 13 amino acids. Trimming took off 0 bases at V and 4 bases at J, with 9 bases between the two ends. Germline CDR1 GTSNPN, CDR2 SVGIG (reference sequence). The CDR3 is CAWSVWQIYGYTF. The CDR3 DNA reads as TGTGCCTGGAGTGTATGGCAGATCTATGGCTACACCTTC.

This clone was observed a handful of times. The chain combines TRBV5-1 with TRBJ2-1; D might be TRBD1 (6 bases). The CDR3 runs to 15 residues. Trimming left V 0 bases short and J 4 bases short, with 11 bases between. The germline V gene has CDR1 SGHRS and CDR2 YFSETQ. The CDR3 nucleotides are TGCGCCAGCAGCTTGGTGGCAGGGGAATACAATGAGCAGTTCTTC. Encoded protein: CASSLVAGEYNEQFF.

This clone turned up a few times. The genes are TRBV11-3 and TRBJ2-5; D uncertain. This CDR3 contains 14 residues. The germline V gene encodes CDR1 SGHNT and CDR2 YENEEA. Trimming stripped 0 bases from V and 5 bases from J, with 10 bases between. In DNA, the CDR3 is TGTGCCAGCAGCTTAGAGTCCATGGGGGAGACCCAGTACTTC. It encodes CASSLESMGETQYF.

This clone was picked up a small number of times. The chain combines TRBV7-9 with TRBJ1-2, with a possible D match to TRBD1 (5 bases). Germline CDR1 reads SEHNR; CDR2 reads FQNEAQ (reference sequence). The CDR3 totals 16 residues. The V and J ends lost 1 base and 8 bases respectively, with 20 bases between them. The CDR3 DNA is TGTGCCAGCAGCTTAGAGTTCCCTCCCAGGGAGAAAGGCTACACCTTC. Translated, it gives CASSLEFPPREKGYTF.

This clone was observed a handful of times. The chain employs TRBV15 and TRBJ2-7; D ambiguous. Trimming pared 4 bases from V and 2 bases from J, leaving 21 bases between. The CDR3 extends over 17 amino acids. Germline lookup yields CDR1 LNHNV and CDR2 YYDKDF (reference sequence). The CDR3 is CATSKGFGQAPPYEQYF. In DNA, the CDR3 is TGTGCCACCAGCAAAGGGTTCGGGCAGGCACCCCCCTACGAGCAGTACTTC.

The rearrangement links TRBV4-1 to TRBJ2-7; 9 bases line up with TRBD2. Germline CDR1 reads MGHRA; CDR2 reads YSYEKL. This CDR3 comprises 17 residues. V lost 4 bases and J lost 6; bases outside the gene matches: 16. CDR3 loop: CASSRGTLASGDAEQYF. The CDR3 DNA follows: TGCGCCAGCAGCCGTGGGACTCTAGCTAGCGGGGACGCCGAGCAGTACTTC.

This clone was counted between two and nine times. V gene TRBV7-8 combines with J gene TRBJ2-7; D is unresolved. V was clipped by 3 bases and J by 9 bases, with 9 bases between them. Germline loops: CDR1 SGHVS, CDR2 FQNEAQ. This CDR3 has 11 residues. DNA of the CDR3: TGTGCCAGCAGCTTTAGGTTTGGGCAGTACTTC. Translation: CASSFRFGQYF.

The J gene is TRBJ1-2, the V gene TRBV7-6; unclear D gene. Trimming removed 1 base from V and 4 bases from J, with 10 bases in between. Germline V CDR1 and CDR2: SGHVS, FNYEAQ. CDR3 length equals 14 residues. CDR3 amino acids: CASSLDGALYGYTF. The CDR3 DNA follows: TGTGCCAGCAGCTTAGACGGAGCTCTCTATGGCTACACCTTC.

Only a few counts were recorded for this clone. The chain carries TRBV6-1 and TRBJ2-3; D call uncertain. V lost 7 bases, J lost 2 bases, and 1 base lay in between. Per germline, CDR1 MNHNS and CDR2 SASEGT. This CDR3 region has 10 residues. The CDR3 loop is CASNTDTQYF. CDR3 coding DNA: TGTGCCAGCAACACAGATACGCAGTATTTT.

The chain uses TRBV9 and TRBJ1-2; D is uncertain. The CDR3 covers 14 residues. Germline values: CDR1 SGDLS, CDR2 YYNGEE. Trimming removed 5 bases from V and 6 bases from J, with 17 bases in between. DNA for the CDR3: TGTGCCAGCAGTCCTTTCGAGAGGTTGCATGGCTACACCTTC. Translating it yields CASSPFERLHGYTF.